Sequencing of this T cell receptor beta chain was carried out in a study of technical replicates of blood from a few donors. The length of the CDR3 is 16 residues. Germline V lookup: CDR1 MNHEY, CDR2 SVGAGI. Assay: immunoSEQ multiplex PCR; the TCRdb copy retains only in-frame clones and omits some. The sample records about 16,000 clones, 85% to 90% being singletons. The sequenced sample consisted of PBMCs. This sequence was found in a human donor in good health. This chain connects TRBV6-5 to TRBJ2-5; the match to TRBD2 covers 8 bases. The J call may be mistaken, given a closer DNA end match to TRBJ2-7. The CDR3 DNA reads TGTGCCAGCAGTTACTCGTCTAGCGGGCTAGCCTACGAGCAGTACTTC. Amino acids: CASSYSSSGLAYEQYF.